The 27 T cell receptor beta chains reported below all come from one sample, sequenced in a study of T cells after posttransplantation cyclophosphamide. Using immunoSEQ multiplex PCR, the repertoire was profiled, and TCRdb retains in-frame clones only, with some absent. This table holds around 12,000 clones with no singletons; the top ten claim roughly 25%. Treatment was busulfan-fludarabine conditioning, a marrow graft, and cyclophosphamide on days +3 and +4. This specimen consisted of PBMCs, obtained after allogeneic stem cell transplant with posttransplant cyclophosphamide. The receptors come from a female patient between 40 and 50 years old who received an allogeneic stem cell transplant from an unrelated donor, was CMV-positive, and had acute GVHD only. These T cells may partly come from the graft donor.

The sample holds many counts of this clone. The rearrangement uses TRBV20-1 and TRBJ2-4; D not resolved. Germline CDR1 is DFQATT and CDR2 is SNEGSKA (reference sequence). The V end was cut by 6 bases, the J end by 8 bases, with 11 bases between. This CDR3 has 11 amino acids. CDR3 DNA: TGCAGTGCCCCCATCGGAGACATTCAGTACTTC. Amino acids: CSAPIGDIQYF.

This chain links TRBV7-2 with TRBJ2-5, with TRBD2 matching over 14 bases. Germline values: CDR1 SGHTA, CDR2 FQGNSA. The CDR3 loop spans 15 amino acids. The ends lost 1 base at V and 5 bases at J; junction bases unmatched: 0. As DNA, the CDR3 is TGTGCCAGCAGCTTAGGGACTAGCGGGAGGGAGACCCAGTACTTC. Its translation: CASSLGTSGRETQYF. Filled out from reference TRBV7-2 and TRBJ2-5, the complete variable domain reads GAGVSQSPSNKVTEKGKDVELRCDPISGHTALYWYRQSLGQGLEFLIYFQGNSAPDKSGLPSDRFSAERTGGSVSTLTIQRTQQEDSAVYLCASSLGTSGRETQYFGPGTRLLVL.

This clone was seen repeatedly, ten times or more. The rearrangement joins TRBV7-9 to TRBJ1-1; D may be TRBD1 (6 bases). The CDR3 totals 13 residues. Trimming took 5 bases from V and 4 from J, leaving 11 bases between them. The germline gives CDR1 SEHNR, CDR2 FQNEAQ (reference sequence). CDR3 DNA: TGTGCCAGCAGCGGGGGACAAACCACTGAAGCTTTCTTT. Translated: CASSGGQTTEAFF.

This clone has more than one count but fewer than ten. The chain carries TRBV29-1 and TRBJ2-7, with a weak D call TRBD2 (7 bases). CDR1 is SQVTM, CDR2 ANQGSEA, per germline. V gave up 4 bases and J gave up 4 bases, with 14 bases separating them. CDR3 size: 13 residues. The CDR3 spells CSVGGGVIYEQYF. CDR3 DNA: TGCAGCGTTGGGGGGGGCGTAATTTACGAGCAGTACTTC.

This clone was counted many times. V usage is TRBV21-1 and J usage is TRBJ1-2; TRBD1 reflects the table's D call only, with no check against the DNA. TRBV21-1 has pseudogene status. The CDR3 has 15 residues. CDR3 amino acids: CASSPTGTDDYGYTF. The CDR3 DNA reads TGTGCCAGCAGCCCCACCGGGACAGATGATTATGGCTACACCTTC.

This clone was counted only a few times. V gene TRBV7-3 combines with J gene TRBJ2-1; 10 bases map to TRBD2. From germline, CDR1 is SGHTA and CDR2 FQGTGA. Losses at the gene ends were 5 bases for V and 8 bases for J; bases not matched to a gene: 9. The CDR3 consists of 15 residues. The CDR3 loop reads CASSPQAGGPDEQFF. CDR3 sequence (DNA): TGTGCCAGCAGCCCCCAAGCGGGGGGGCCCGATGAGCAGTTCTTC.

This clone was counted many times. This chain uses TRBV6-6 with TRBJ2-7; no firm D call. Germline loops: CDR1 MNHNY, CDR2 SVGAGI (reference sequence). This CDR3 region has 13 residues. Trimming stripped 2 bases from V and 5 bases from J, with 10 bases between. CDR3 loop: CASSYEAANEQYF. CDR3 in DNA: TGTGCCAGCAGTTACGAGGCGGCGAACGAGCAGTACTTC.

This clone has ten or more counts. In DNA form, the CDR3 reads TGCGCCAGCAGCTTGGCCCCGGGACTAGAGATGGAGACCCAGTACTTC. Protein product: CASSLAPGLEMETQYF. The rearrangement joins TRBV5-1 to TRBJ2-5, with TRBD2 matching over 8 bases. Germline V CDR1 and CDR2: SGHRS, YFSETQ. The CDR3 loop spans 16 amino acids. V lost 0 bases, J lost 5 bases, and 9 bases stayed unmatched.

This clone was observed a few times. This chain links TRBV6-5 with TRBJ2-7, with 8 bases that match TRBD2. CDR1 is MNHEY, CDR2 SVGAGI, per germline. V lost 1 base and J lost 1; bases outside the gene matches: 6. This CDR3 is built from 16 residues. The CDR3 sequence: CASSYFGLAGSYEQYF. CDR3 DNA sequence: TGTGCCAGCAGTTACTTTGGGTTAGCGGGATCCTACGAGCAGTACTTC.

This clone was recorded at least ten times. The chain couples TRBV19 to TRBJ2-7; the match to TRBD2 covers 7 bases. The CDR3 runs 15 residues. Per the germline V gene, CDR1 is LNHDA and CDR2 is SQIVND (reference sequence). V dropped 5 bases and J dropped 3; count of bases not matched to a gene: 10. The CDR3 DNA sequence: TGTGCCAGTAGTGTCCAGCGGGATATTCGCTACGAGCAGTACTTC. This sequence encodes CASSVQRDIRYEQYF. The full variable domain, its missing parts supplied by reference TRBV19 and TRBJ2-7, is DGGITQSPKYLFRKEGQNVTLSCEQNLNHDAMYWYRQDPGQGLRLIYYSQIVNDFQKGDIAEGYSVSREKKESFPLTVTSAQKNPTAFYLCASSVQRDIRYEQYFGPGTRLTVT.

In its sample, this clone was seen many times. This chain links TRBV18 with TRBJ1-5; D is possibly TRBD1 (6 bases). This CDR3 spans 15 amino acids. V was shortened by 4 bases and J by 7 bases, with 17 bases between the two germline ends. Per the germline V gene, CDR1 is KGHSH and CDR2 is LQKENI. This CDR3 reads CASSRAQGRGQPQHF. Written as DNA, the CDR3 is TGTGCCAGCTCACGGGCTCAGGGGAGAGGCCAGCCCCAGCATTTT.

This clone was seen a few times. CDR3 in amino acids: CASSSARGQSYEQYF. The CDR3 DNA sequence: TGTGCCAGCAGTTCCGCCAGGGGGCAGAGCTACGAGCAGTACTTC. The rearrangement uses TRBV27 and TRBJ2-7, with 8 bases lining up with TRBD1. The CDR3 totals 15 residues. J lost 3 bases, V lost 4 bases, and 8 bases had no gene match. Germline loops: CDR1 MNHEY, CDR2 SMNVEV (reference sequence).

In this sample, this clone turned up many times. Within the sample, other DNA sequences also encode this same CDR3. CDR3 region: CASSPEEGPRGYTF. CDR3 nucleotides: TGTGCCAGCAGCCCGGAGGAGGGGCCTCGGGGCTACACCTTC. The chain employs TRBV7-9 and TRBJ1-2; maybe TRBD1 (5 bases). V was cut by 5 bases and J by 8 bases, with 18 bases left in between. The CDR3 extends over 14 amino acids. Looked up from germline, CDR1 is SEHNR and CDR2 is FQNEAQ (reference sequence).

Ten or more counts support this clone. This chain connects TRBV6-5 to TRBJ1-2; possibly TRBD1 for D (6 bases). Germline values: CDR1 MNHEY, CDR2 SVGAGI. The germline V and J ends were trimmed by 0 bases and 4 bases, with 15 bases remaining between them. The CDR3 is made up of 16 amino acids. This CDR3 reads CASSYSRGQKFYGYTF. CDR3 sequence (DNA): TGTGCCAGCAGTTACTCGAGGGGACAAAAATTCTATGGCTACACCTTC.

The J gene is TRBJ2-5, the V gene TRBV25-1, with 7 bases that match TRBD1. Germline V gene sequence: CDR1 MGHDK, CDR2 SYGVNS. This CDR3 comprises 14 residues. The V gene end was trimmed by 6 bases and the J gene end by 7 bases; junction bases not matched to a gene: 11. This chain's CDR3 is CASSDRAGCPTQYF. CDR3 nucleotide sequence: TGTGCCAGCAGCGACAGGGCAGGGTGTCCGACCCAGTACTTC.

In this sample, this clone turned up many times. This rearrangement joins TRBV4-3 to TRBJ2-2; no reliable D call. CDR3 length: 16 residues. V dropped 1 base and J dropped 0 bases, with 9 bases sitting between them. CDR1 is LGHNA and CDR2 is YSLEER in the germline V gene. The CDR3 reads CASSQVEIANTGELFF. The DNA of the CDR3 is TGCGCCAGCAGCCAAGTGGAGATCGCGAACACCGGGGAGCTGTTTTTT.

This clone occurred many times. The gene calls are TRBV7-9 and TRBJ2-7, with TRBD2 matching over 14 bases. V shed 1 base, J shed 2 bases, and the junction held 4 bases outside the gene matches. This CDR3 contains 17 residues. Germline V gene lookup returns CDR1 SEHNR and CDR2 FQNEAQ (reference sequence). CDR3 sequence: CASSLGLAGGPAYEQYV. The CDR3 DNA sequence: TGTGCCAGCAGCTTAGGACTAGCGGGGGGGCCAGCCTACGAGCAGTACGTC.

This clone was seen repeatedly, ten times or more. The chain couples TRBV4-3 to TRBJ1-2; a possible D gene is TRBD1 (5 bases). Trimming removed 4 bases from V and 6 bases from J, with 12 bases in between. Germline assignment: CDR1 LGHNA and CDR2 YSLEER. This CDR3 spans 13 amino acids. CDR3 DNA: TGCGCCAGCAGCCGAAGGGGTGATGATGGCTACACCTTC. It yields the protein CASSRRGDDGYTF.

The table lists this clone with a few counts. The chain employs TRBV18 and TRBJ2-1; D is possibly TRBD2 (5 bases). V lost 1 base to trimming and J lost 0 bases, with 10 bases between them. Germline CDR1 reads KGHSH; CDR2 reads LQKENI. The CDR3 runs to 16 residues. The CDR3 nucleotides are TGTGCCAGCTCACCACTGGCGGGCAGCTCCTACAATGAGCAGTTCTTC. Protein sequence: CASSPLAGSSYNEQFF.

In its sample, this clone was seen many times. The chain carries TRBV4-3 and TRBJ1-4; D remains unclear. V was shortened by 4 bases and J by 0 bases, with 6 bases between the two germline ends. The CDR3 has 14 residues. Looked up from germline, CDR1 is LGHNA and CDR2 is YSLEER. In nucleotides, the CDR3 is TGCGCCAGCAGCCCCTTTTCAACTAATGAAAAACTGTTTTTT. Protein product: CASSPFSTNEKLFF.

The chain is built from TRBV28 and TRBJ2-5; possibly TRBD2 for D (7 bases). V shed 7 bases and J shed 5 bases, with 20 bases lying between them. The CDR3 totals 15 residues. Germline V gene lookup returns CDR1 MDHEN and CDR2 SYDVKM. In DNA form, the CDR3 reads TGTGCCAGCAAGGGGGGGTTTTATGTTTTGGAGACCCAGTACTTC. Translation gives CASKGGFYVLETQYF. Full variable domain (remainder filled in from reference TRBV28 and TRBJ2-5): DVKVTQSSRYLVKRTGEKVFLECVQDMDHENMFWYRQDPGLGLRLIYFSYDVKMKEKGDIPEGYSVSREKKERFSLILESASTNQTSMYLCASKGGFYVLETQYFGPGTRLLVL.

This clone was observed at least ten times. The chain's CDR3 is CASRPQGRRQETQYF. The CDR3 coding sequence is TGCGCCAGCAGACCACAGGGACGTCGGCAAGAGACCCAGTACTTC. The chain combines TRBV4-1 with TRBJ2-5; D is possibly TRBD1 (6 bases). The V and J ends lost 6 bases and 2 bases respectively, with 16 bases between them. Germline V gene lookup returns CDR1 MGHRA and CDR2 YSYEKL. This CDR3 region has 15 residues.

In its sample, this clone was seen a few times. The genes are TRBV20-1 and TRBJ2-7, with D possibly being TRBD1 (6 bases). V gave up 6 bases and J gave up 4 bases, with 10 bases separating them. This CDR3 is 11 amino acids long. From germline, CDR1 is DFQATT and CDR2 SNEGSKA (reference sequence). Here the CDR3 DNA reads TGCAGTGCAATCAGGGGTTACGAGCAGTACGTC. Protein sequence: CSAIRGYEQYV.

This sequence joins TRBV19 and TRBJ1-5; D unresolved. V dropped 1 base and J dropped 7 bases, with 14 bases sitting between them. Germline V CDR1 and CDR2: LNHDA, SQIVND (reference sequence). The CDR3 sequence is 15 residues long. The CDR3 here is CASSIGAEPGQPQHF. The CDR3, as DNA: TGTGCCAGTAGTATAGGTGCCGAACCAGGCCAGCCCCAGCATTTT.

This clone was counted many times. The V call is TRBV18, the J call TRBJ2-1, with D possibly TRBD1 on 6 matching bases. Germline lookup yields CDR1 KGHSH and CDR2 LQKENI. The CDR3 covers 15 residues. V dropped 3 bases and J dropped 1 base, with 10 bases sitting between them. CDR3 bases: TGTGCCAGCTCACCGAACAGGGTTTCCTACAATGAGCAGTTCTTC. It yields the protein CASSPNRVSYNEQFF.

This clone was picked up a small number of times. The V call is TRBV19, the J call TRBJ1-2, with no clear D. Germline V gene data show CDR1 as LNHDA and CDR2 as SQIVND (reference sequence). The CDR3 runs to 14 residues. V lost 7 bases and J 1 base, leaving 13 bases between the germline ends. The CDR3 nucleotides are TGTGCCAGTACGTCCCGTAGTATTAACTATGGCTACACCTTC. Its translation: CASTSRSINYGYTF.

This clone was seen more than once but under ten times. This chain joins TRBV28 and TRBJ1-1; D is unclear. The CDR3 has 12 residues. Germline V gene data show CDR1 as MDHEN and CDR2 as SYDVKM. Trimming removed 3 bases at V and 1 base at J, with 3 bases between. DNA for the CDR3: TGTGCCAGCAGTTTGCGGAACACTGAAGCTTTCTTT. Amino acid sequence: CASSLRNTEAFF. Complete variable domain (other parts from reference TRBV28 and TRBJ1-1): DVKVTQSSRYLVKRTGEKVFLECVQDMDHENMFWYRQDPGLGLRLIYFSYDVKMKEKGDIPEGYSVSREKKERFSLILESASTNQTSMYLCASSLRNTEAFFGQGTRLTVV.